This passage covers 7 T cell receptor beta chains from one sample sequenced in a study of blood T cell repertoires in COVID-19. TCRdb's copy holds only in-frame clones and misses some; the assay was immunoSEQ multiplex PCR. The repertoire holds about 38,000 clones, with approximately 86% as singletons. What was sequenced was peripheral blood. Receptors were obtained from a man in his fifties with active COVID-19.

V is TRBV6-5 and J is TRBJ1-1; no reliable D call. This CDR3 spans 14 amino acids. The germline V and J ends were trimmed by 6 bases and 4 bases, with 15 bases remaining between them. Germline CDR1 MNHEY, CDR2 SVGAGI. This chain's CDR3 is CASRRTPLATEAFF. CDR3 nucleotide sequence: TGTGCCAGCAGGAGGACGCCTCTAGCCACTGAAGCTTTCTTT.

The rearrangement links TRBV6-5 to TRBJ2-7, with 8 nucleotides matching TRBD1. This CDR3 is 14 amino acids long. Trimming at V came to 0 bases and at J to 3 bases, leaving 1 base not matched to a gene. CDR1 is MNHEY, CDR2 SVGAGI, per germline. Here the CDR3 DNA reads TGTGCCAGCAGTTACTCGACAGGGGTCTACGAGCAGTACTTC. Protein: CASSYSTGVYEQYF.

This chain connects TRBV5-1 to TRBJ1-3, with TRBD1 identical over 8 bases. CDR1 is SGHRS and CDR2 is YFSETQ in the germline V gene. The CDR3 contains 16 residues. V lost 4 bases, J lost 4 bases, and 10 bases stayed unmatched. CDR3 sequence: CASSKTGTGIGNTIYF. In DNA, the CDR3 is TGCGCCAGCAGCAAAACCGGGACAGGTATAGGAAACACCATATATTTT. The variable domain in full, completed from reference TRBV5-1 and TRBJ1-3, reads KAGVTQTPRYLIKTRGQQVTLSCSPISGHRSVSWYQQTPGQGLQFLFEYFSETQRNKGNFPGRFSGRQFSNSRSEMNVSTLELGDSALYLCASSKTGTGIGNTIYFGEGSWLTVV.

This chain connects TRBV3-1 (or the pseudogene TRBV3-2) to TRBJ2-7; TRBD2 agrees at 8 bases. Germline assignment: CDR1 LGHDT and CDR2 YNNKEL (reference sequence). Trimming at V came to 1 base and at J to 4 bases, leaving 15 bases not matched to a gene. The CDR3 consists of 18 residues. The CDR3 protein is CASSQGDKRGGRRYEQYF. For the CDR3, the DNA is TGTGCCAGCAGCCAAGGAGACAAACGGGGGGGCCGGAGGTACGAGCAGTACTTC.

CDR3 amino acids: CASSLGWQGSTDTQYF. Written as DNA, the CDR3 is TGTGCCAGCAGCTTAGGTTGGCAGGGGAGCACAGATACGCAGTATTTT. The V gene is TRBV7-2, the J gene TRBJ2-3, with D perhaps TRBD1 (6 bases). V lost 1 base and J lost 0, with 11 bases in between. CDR1 SGHTA and CDR2 FQGNSA come from the germline V gene. This CDR3 has 16 amino acids.

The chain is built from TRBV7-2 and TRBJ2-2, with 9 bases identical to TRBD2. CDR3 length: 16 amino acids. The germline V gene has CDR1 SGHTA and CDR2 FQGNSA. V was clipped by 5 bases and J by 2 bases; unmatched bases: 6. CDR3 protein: CASSPGGGANTGELFF. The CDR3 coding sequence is TGTGCCAGCAGCCCAGGCGGGGGGGCCAACACCGGGGAGCTGTTTTTT.

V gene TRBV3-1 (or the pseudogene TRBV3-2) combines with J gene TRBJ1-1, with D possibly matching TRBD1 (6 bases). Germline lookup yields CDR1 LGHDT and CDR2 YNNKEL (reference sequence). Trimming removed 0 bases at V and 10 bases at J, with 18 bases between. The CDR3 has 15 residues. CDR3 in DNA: TGTGCCAGCAGCCAAGATAGCGGGGGCGGAATAGGAGCTTTCTTT. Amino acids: CASSQDSGGGIGAFF.